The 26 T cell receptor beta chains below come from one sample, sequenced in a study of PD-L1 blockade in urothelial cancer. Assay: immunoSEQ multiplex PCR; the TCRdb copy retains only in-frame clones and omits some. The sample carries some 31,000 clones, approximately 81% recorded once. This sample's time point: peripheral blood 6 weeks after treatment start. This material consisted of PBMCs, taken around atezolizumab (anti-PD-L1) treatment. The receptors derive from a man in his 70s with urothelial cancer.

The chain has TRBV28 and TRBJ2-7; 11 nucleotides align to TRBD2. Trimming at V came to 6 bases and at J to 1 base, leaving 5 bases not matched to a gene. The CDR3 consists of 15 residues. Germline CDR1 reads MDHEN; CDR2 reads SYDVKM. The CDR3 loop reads CASRLGLAGSYEQYF. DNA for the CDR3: TGTGCCAGCAGACTCGGACTAGCGGGTTCCTACGAGCAGTACTTC.

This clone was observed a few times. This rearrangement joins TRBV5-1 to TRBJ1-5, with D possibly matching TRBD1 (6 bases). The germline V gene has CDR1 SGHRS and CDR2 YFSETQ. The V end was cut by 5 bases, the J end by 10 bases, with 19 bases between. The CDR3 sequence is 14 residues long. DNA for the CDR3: TGCGCCAGCAGTTGGGGGGGCCCGAAGGAACCCCAGCATTTT. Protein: CASSWGGPKEPQHF.

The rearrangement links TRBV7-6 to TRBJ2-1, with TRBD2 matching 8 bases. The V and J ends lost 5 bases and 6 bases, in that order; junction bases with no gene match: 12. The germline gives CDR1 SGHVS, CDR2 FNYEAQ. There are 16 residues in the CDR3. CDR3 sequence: CASSQTRAGVSNEQFF. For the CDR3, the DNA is TGTGCCAGCAGCCAGACCAGAGCGGGAGTGAGCAATGAGCAGTTCTTC.

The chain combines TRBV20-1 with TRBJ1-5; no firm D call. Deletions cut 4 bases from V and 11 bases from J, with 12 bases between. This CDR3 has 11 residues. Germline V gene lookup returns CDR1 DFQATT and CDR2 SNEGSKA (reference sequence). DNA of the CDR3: TGCAGTGCTAAACTCGGCCGGGCCCAGCATTTT. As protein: CSAKLGRAQHF.

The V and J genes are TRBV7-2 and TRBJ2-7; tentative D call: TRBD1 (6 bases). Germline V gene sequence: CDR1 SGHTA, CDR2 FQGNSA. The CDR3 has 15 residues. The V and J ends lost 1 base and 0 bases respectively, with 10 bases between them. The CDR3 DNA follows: TGTGCCAGCAGCTTAGGTGGGGGCAACTCCTACGAGCAGTACTTC. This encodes CASSLGGGNSYEQYF.

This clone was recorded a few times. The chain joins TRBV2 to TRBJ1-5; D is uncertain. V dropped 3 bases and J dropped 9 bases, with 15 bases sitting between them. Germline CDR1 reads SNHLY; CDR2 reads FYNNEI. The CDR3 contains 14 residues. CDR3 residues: CASSDDTAAWPQHF. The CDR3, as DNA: TGTGCCAGCAGTGACGACACAGCCGCATGGCCCCAGCATTTT.

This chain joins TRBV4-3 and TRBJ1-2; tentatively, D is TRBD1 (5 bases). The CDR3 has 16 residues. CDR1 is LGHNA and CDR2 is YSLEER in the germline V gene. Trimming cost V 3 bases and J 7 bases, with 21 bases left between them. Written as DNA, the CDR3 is TGCGCCAGCAGCCACGCCAGCTCTCAGGGTCGTCGTGGCTACACCTTC. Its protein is CASSHASSQGRRGYTF.

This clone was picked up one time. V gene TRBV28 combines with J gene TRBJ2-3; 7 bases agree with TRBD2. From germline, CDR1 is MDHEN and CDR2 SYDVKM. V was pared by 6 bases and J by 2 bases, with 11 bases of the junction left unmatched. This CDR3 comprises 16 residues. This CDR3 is CASSSSGQALTDTQYF. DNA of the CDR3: TGTGCCAGCAGCTCTAGCGGCCAGGCCCTCACAGATACGCAGTATTTT.

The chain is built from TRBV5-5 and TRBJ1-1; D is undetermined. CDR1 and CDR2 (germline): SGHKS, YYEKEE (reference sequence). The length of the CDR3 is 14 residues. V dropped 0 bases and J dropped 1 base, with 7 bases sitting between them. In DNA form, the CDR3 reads TGTGCCAGCAGCTTGGGTAATAGGAACACTGAAGCTTTCTTT. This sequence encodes CASSLGNRNTEAFF.

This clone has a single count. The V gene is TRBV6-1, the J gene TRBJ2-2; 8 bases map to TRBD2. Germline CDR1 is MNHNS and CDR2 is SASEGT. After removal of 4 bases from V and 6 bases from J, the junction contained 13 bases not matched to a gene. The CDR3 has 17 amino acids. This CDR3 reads CASSGTSRDRRAGELFF. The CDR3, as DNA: TGTGCCAGCAGTGGGACTAGCCGGGATAGACGGGCCGGGGAGCTGTTTTTT.

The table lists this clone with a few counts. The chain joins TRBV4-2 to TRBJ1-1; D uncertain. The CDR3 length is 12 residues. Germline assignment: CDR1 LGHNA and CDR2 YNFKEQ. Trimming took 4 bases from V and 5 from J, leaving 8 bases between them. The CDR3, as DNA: TGTGCCAGCAGCCTCACACAGACTGAAGCTTTCTTT. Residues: CASSLTQTEAFF.

The CDR3 here is CASSPHTDTEAFF. Written as DNA, the CDR3 is TGTGCCAGCTCACCCCACACCGACACTGAAGCTTTCTTT. This chain joins TRBV18 and TRBJ1-1, with D hard to call. V lost 3 bases and J lost 3, with 8 bases in between. The CDR3 is 13 residues long. CDR1 KGHSH and CDR2 LQKENI come from the germline V gene.

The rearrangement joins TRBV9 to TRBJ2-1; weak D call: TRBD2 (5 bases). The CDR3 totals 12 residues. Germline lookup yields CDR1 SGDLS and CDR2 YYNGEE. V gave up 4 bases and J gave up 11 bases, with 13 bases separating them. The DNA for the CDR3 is TGTGCCAGCAGCCCCCAAAACGGGAAGCAGTTCTTC. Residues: CASSPQNGKQFF.

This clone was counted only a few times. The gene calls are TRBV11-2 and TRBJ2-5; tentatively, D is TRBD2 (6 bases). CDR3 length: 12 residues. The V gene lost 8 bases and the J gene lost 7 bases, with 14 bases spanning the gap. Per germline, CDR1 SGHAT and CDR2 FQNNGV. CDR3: CASLTPGGTQYF. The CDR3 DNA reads TGTGCCAGCCTCACCCCCGGGGGGACCCAGTACTTC. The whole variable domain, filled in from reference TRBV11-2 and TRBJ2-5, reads EAGVAQSPRYKIIEKRQSVAFWCNPISGHATLYWYQQILGQGPKLLIQFQNNGVVDDSQLPKDRFSAERLKGVDSTLKIQPAKLEDSAVYLCASLTPGGTQYFGPGTRLLVL.

As DNA, the CDR3 is TGTGCCACCAGCCTAATACGACAGGGGGCTCGACAAGAGACCCAGTACTTC. This gives the protein CATSLIRQGARQETQYF. The chain joins TRBV15 to TRBJ2-5; TRBD1 matches 10 bases. The CDR3 is made up of 17 amino acids. V trimming: 5 bases; J trimming: 2 bases; junction bases outside the gene matches: 11. CDR1 and CDR2 from the germline V gene are LNHNV and YYDKDF (reference sequence).

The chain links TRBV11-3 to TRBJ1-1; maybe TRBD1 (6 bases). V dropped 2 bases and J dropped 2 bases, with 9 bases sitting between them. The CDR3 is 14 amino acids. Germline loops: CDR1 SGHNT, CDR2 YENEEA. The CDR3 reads CASSLLQGNTEAFF. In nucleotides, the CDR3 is TGTGCCAGCAGCTTATTACAGGGAAACACTGAAGCTTTCTTT. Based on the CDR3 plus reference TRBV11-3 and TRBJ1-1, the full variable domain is EAGVVQSPRYKIIEKKQPVAFWCNPISGHNTLYWYLQNLGQGPELLIRYENEEAVDDSQLPKDRFSAERLKGVDSTLKIQPAELGDSAVYLCASSLLQGNTEAFFGQGTRLTVV.

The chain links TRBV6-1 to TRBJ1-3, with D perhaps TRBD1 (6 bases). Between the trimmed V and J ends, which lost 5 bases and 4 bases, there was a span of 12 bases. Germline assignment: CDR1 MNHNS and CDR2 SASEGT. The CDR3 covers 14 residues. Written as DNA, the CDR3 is TGTGCCAGCAGTTTTACAGGGAGAGGAAACACCATATATTTT. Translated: CASSFTGRGNTIYF.

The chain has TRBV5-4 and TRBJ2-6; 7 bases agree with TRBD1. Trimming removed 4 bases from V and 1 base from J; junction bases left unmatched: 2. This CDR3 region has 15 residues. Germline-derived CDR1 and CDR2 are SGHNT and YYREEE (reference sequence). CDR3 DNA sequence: TGTGCCAGCAGCCGGACAGGTTCTGGGGCCAACGTCCTGACTTTC. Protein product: CASSRTGSGANVLTF.

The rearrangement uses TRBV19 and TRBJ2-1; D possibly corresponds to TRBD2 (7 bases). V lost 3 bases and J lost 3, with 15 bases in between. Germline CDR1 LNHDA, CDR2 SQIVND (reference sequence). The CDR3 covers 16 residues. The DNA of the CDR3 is TGTGCCAGTAGTATGGGGGGGCGGGGAAACTACAATGAGCAGTTCTTC. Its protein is CASSMGGRGNYNEQFF.

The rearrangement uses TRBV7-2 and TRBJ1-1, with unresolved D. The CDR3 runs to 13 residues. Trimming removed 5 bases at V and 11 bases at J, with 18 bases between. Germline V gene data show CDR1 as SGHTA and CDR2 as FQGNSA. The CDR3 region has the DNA TGTGCCAGCAGCCGTCAGCGACCCGGAGGGGCTTTCTTT. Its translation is CASSRQRPGGAFF. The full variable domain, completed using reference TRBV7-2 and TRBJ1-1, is GAGVSQSPSNKVTEKGKDVELRCDPISGHTALYWYRQSLGQGLEFLIYFQGNSAPDKSGLPSDRFSAERTGGSVSTLTIQRTQQEDSAVYLCASSRQRPGGAFFGQGTRLTVV.

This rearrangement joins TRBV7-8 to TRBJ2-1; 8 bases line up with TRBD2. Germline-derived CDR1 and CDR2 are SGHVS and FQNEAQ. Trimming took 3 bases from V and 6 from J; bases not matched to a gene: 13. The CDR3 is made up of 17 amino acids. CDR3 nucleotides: TGTGCCAGCAGCTTTACGTTAAGCGGGAGATACGTCAATGAGCAGTTCTTC. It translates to CASSFTLSGRYVNEQFF.

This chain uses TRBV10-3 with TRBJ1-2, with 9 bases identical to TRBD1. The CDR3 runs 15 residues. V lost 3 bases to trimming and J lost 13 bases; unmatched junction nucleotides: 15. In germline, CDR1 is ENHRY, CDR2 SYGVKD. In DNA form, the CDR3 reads TGTGCCATCAGTGACAGTGCCCGGGACAGGGTGGAATTCACCTTC. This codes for CAISDSARDRVEFTF.

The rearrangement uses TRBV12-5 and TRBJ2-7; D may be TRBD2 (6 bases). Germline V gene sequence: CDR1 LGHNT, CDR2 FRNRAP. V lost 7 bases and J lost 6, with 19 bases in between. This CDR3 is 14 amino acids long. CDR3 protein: CASVGPREVGEQYF. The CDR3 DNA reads TGTGCTAGTGTCGGGCCCAGGGAGGTGGGCGAGCAGTACTTC. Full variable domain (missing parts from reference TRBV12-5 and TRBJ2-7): DARVTQTPRHKVTEMGQEVTMRCQPILGHNTVFWYRQTMMQGLELLAYFRNRAPLDDSGMPKDRFSAEMPDATLATLKIQPSEPRDSAVYFCASVGPREVGEQYFGPGTRLTVT.

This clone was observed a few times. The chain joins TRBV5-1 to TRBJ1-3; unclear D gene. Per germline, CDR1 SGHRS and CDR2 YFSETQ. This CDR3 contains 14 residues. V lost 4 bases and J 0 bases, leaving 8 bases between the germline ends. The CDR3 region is CASSPGSSGNTIYF. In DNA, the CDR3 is TGCGCCAGCAGCCCAGGTTCCTCTGGAAACACCATATATTTT.

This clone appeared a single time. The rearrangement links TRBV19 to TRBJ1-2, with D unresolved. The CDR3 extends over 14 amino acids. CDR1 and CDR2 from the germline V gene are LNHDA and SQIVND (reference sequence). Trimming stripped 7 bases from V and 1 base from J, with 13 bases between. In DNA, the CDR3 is TGTGCCAGTACCCGGGGAGGAGTTAACTATGGCTACACCTTC. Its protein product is CASTRGGVNYGYTF.

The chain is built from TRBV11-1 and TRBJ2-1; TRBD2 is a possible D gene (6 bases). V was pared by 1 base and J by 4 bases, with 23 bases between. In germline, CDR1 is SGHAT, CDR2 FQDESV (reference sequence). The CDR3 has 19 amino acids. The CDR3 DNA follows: TGTGCCAGCAGCTTAGGCGGGAAAGTCCTGGGAGTGGGATACAATGAGCAGTTCTTC. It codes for CASSLGGKVLGVGYNEQFF.